The 10 T cell receptor beta chains reported below all come from one sample, sequenced in a study of T cell repertoires in cytomegalovirus infection. TCRdb passed the reads through MiXCR, listing each CDR3 protein once. In the table there are 84,000 or so distinct CDR3 sequences, 40% to 50% of which are singletons. Their antigens are not known. The sample consisted of CD8+ T cells from cultured PBMCs, taken from culture after CMV antigen stimulation. The receptors were sampled from a human donor in good health (CMV status not recorded). Some clones in this sample may be carry-over from other donors' samples.

This clonotype was found a few times. An end of the junction differs from the germline gene, which may be a read error. The J gene is TRBJ2-1, the V gene TRBV7-3; the D gene is possibly TRBD2 (5 bases). CDR1 SGHTA and CDR2 FQGTGA come from the germline V gene. The CDR3 is 16 amino acids. The CDR3 nucleotides read TGTGCCAGCAGCATAACGCGGACCGGCGGGCTCAATGAGCAGTTCTTC. This translates into CASSITRTGGLNEQFF.

This clonotype showed up just a few times. V and J are TRBV7-8 and TRBJ1-2; 9 nucleotides align to TRBD1. Per the germline V gene, CDR1 is SGHVS and CDR2 is FQNEAQ. This CDR3 has 18 residues. Losses at the gene ends were 5 bases for V and 0 bases for J; bases not matched to a gene: 13. The CDR3, as DNA: TGTGCCAGCAGCGATCAAAGGACAGGGGCGACCTCTAACTATGGCTACACCTTC. Translation gives CASSDQRTGATSNYGYTF.

Only a few counts were recorded for this clonotype. The chain is built from TRBV7-3 and TRBJ1-3; D perhaps matches TRBD1 (5 bases). The CDR3 has 16 residues. Germline V gene sequence: CDR1 SGHTA, CDR2 FQGTGA. Between the trimmed V and J ends, which lost 1 base and 0 bases, there was a span of 10 bases. The CDR3 region is CASSLSGGLSGNTIYF. CDR3 DNA sequence: TGTGCCAGCAGCTTAAGTGGGGGACTCTCTGGAAACACCATATATTTT.

This clonotype was counted a few times. The V gene is TRBV7-3, the J gene TRBJ2-1; TRBD1 aligns across 7 bases. Unmatched junction bases numbered 11, after V lost 5 bases and J lost 1 base. CDR1 is SGHTA, CDR2 FQGTGA, per germline. This CDR3 is 17 amino acids long. CDR3 loop: CASSTKTGLKSYNEQFF. DNA for the CDR3: TGTGCCAGCAGCACCAAGACAGGGTTAAAGTCCTACAATGAGCAGTTCTTC.

This clonotype was seen more than once but under ten times. The chain links TRBV27 to TRBJ2-2, with 8 bases identical to TRBD1. Germline CDR1 reads MNHEY; CDR2 reads SMNVEV (reference sequence). Trimming took 4 bases from V and 8 from J; bases not matched to a gene: 9. This CDR3 is built from 15 residues. In nucleotides, the CDR3 is TGTGCCAGCAGTTGGGGACAGGTCCCAGCGGGGGAGCTGTTTTTT. Its protein product is CASSWGQVPAGELFF.

This clonotype was detected only a few times. The chain carries TRBV6-1 and TRBJ2-1, with 11 bases fitting TRBD2. The CDR3 is 15 residues long. Germline CDR1 MNHNS, CDR2 SASEGT. Unmatched junction bases numbered 4, after V lost 6 bases and J lost 3 bases. The CDR3 nucleotides are TGTGCCAGCAGCTTAGCGGGAGGGAACTACAATGAGCAGTTCTTC. Translated, it gives CASSLAGGNYNEQFF.

This clonotype was seen a few times. The J gene is TRBJ2-3, the V gene TRBV3-1, with unresolved D. This CDR3 contains 14 residues. Trimming took 2 bases from V and 4 from J, leaving 10 bases between them. Germline-derived CDR1 and CDR2 are LGHDT and YNNKEL (reference sequence). CDR3 nucleotide sequence: TGTGCCAGCAGCCAACTCCCTGACTCAGATACGCAGTATTTT. It yields the protein CASSQLPDSDTQYF.

The chain recombines TRBV12-5 with TRBJ2-7; D remains ambiguous. The CDR3 length is 16 residues. The V end lost 6 bases, the J end lost 2 bases, and 20 bases lay between the germline ends. Germline V lookup: CDR1 LGHNT, CDR2 FRNRAP. DNA of the CDR3: TGTGCTAGTGGCCGTGTTACCGGGTCTCCACCCTACGAGCAGTACTTC. Residues: CASGRVTGSPPYEQYF.

The chain employs TRBV11-2 and TRBJ1-1, with TRBD1 identical over 8 bases. Germline lookup yields CDR1 SGHAT and CDR2 FQNNGV. V dropped 5 bases and J dropped 0; count of bases not matched to a gene: 5. CDR3 size: 15 residues. The DNA for the CDR3 is TGTGCCAGCAGCCTGTGGACAGGGTTGAACACTGAAGCTTTCTTT. Translating gives CASSLWTGLNTEAFF.

The chain links TRBV10-3 to TRBJ2-7; TRBD2 is a possible D gene (6 bases). Trimming took 9 bases from V and 2 from J, leaving 8 bases between them. Per the germline V gene, CDR1 is ENHRY and CDR2 is SYGVKD. CDR3 size: 11 residues. The chain's CDR3 is CAIAGPYEQYF. CDR3 coding DNA: TGTGCCATTGCGGGGCCCTACGAGCAGTACTTC.